The clone carrying this TCR beta chain was detected a few times. Its specificity is not known. The germline V gene encodes CDR1 LGHNA and CDR2 YSLEER. The length of the CDR3 is 15 residues. V lost 0 bases and J lost 3, with 10 bases in between. The data were obtained in a study of CD8 T cells in ankylosing spondylitis. Via MiXCR, TCRdb re-called the 5' RACE reads, giving one row per CDR3 protein. The table records 80,000 to 100,000 distinct CDR3 sequences, roughly 8% of them present only once. Study-level findings and limits: A motif of 7 or 8 highly homologous TCR beta variants was seen as apparently characteristic of ankylosing spondylitis blood. Some of these motif variants have turned up before, in reports on reactive arthritis synovial fluid and blood.

This chain joins TRBV4-3 and TRBJ2-3; tentatively, D is TRBD2 (5 bases). The sequence was obtained from a male donor with ankylosing spondylitis or in good health (not recorded which). Sequenced sample: blood, either unsorted or a sorted T cell fraction (not recorded which). CDR3: CASSQEGRGTDTQYF. The CDR3 DNA follows: TGCGCCAGCAGCCAAGAAGGGCGAGGGACAGATACGCAGTATTTT.